One and the same sample provided the 19 T cell receptor beta chains below, sequenced in a study of blood T cell repertoires in COVID-19. Clones were read by immunoSEQ multiplex PCR, and TCRdb kept only the in-frame ones, dropping some. Counted here are 160,000 or so clones, about 80% occurring once; the ten biggest clones make up roughly 0.52%. Sequencing was performed on peripheral blood. These receptor sequences come from a man aged 60-69 years with acute or convalescent COVID-19.

The J gene is TRBJ2-5, the V gene TRBV7-2, with D perhaps matching TRBD2 (7 bases). Germline values: CDR1 SGHTA, CDR2 FQGNSA. V lost 5 bases and J 5 bases, leaving 24 bases between the germline ends. This CDR3 comprises 17 residues. CDR3 sequence (DNA): TGTGCCAGCAGCCGGAAGGCGTTAGGGGGGGAGAGGGAGACCCAGTACTTC. This gives the protein CASSRKALGGERETQYF. The variable domain in full, with the rest retrieved from reference TRBV7-2 and TRBJ2-5, is GAGVSQSPSNKVTEKGKDVELRCDPISGHTALYWYRQSLGQGLEFLIYFQGNSAPDKSGLPSDRFSAERTGGSVSTLTIQRTQQEDSAVYLCASSRKALGGERETQYFGPGTRLLVL.

This clone was recorded once. The gene calls are TRBV20-1 and TRBJ1-2; a possible D gene is TRBD1 (6 bases). The CDR3 spans 11 residues. The V gene lost 2 bases and the J gene lost 6 bases, with 7 bases spanning the gap. The germline CDR1 and CDR2 sequences are DFQATT and SNEGSKA (reference sequence). The CDR3 DNA follows: TGCAGTGCTAGACCAGGGGATGGCTACACCTTC. Translation: CSARPGDGYTF.

The rearrangement joins TRBV15 to TRBJ2-3; D remains ambiguous. Per the germline V gene, CDR1 is LNHNV and CDR2 is YYDKDF (reference sequence). CDR3 size: 12 residues. V lost 1 base to trimming and J lost 10 bases, with 9 bases between them. The CDR3 region has the DNA TGTGCCACCAGCAGAGTAACCGAGGCGCAGTATTTT. Residues: CATSRVTEAQYF.

The sample holds one count of this clone. V and J are TRBV5-4 and TRBJ2-6; TRBD1 matches at 12 bases. The CDR3 consists of 17 residues. CDR1 is SGHNT, CDR2 YYREEE, per germline (reference sequence). The V gene end was trimmed by 4 bases and the J gene end by 2 bases; junction bases not matched to a gene: 4. CDR3 DNA sequence: TGTGCCAGCAGCAAGGGACAGGGGGCAGCTGGGGCCAACGTCCTGACTTTC. Translation: CASSKGQGAAGANVLTF.

This chain connects TRBV7-2 to TRBJ2-3; 14 bases align to TRBD2. Trimming at V came to 3 bases and at J to 8 bases, leaving 4 bases not matched to a gene. The CDR3 has 15 residues. Germline loops: CDR1 SGHTA, CDR2 FQGNSA. DNA for the CDR3: TGTGCCAGCAGCTTGGGACTAGCGGGAGCCGGTACGCAGTATTTT. It is translated as CASSLGLAGAGTQYF.

CDR3 DNA sequence: TGTGCCAGCAGTAAGGGACTAGTGGCGGCTAATGAGCAGTTCTTC. This gives the protein CASSKGLVAANEQFF. The V gene is TRBV6-5, the J gene TRBJ2-1, with TRBD2 matching over 8 bases. The junction had 10 bases not matched to a gene; V was cut back by 5 bases and J by 7 bases. CDR1 is MNHEY and CDR2 is SVGAGI in the germline V gene. This CDR3 region has 15 residues.

The genes are TRBV28 and TRBJ1-3; TRBD1 aligns across 7 bases. Germline V gene sequence: CDR1 MDHEN, CDR2 SYDVKM. V lost 6 bases and J lost 0; bases outside the gene matches: 8. This CDR3 is built from 16 residues. The CDR3 here is CASRTGTANSGNTIYF. The CDR3 DNA follows: TGTGCCAGCAGGACCGGGACAGCGAACTCTGGAAACACCATATATTTT.

The V gene is TRBV4-1, the J gene TRBJ2-4; TRBD2 aligns across 11 bases. The CDR3 has 16 residues. Germline lookup yields CDR1 MGHRA and CDR2 YSYEKL. V was clipped by 1 base and J by 7 bases; unmatched bases: 6. The CDR3 region has the DNA TGCGCCAGCAGCCAAGTCCTAGCGGGGGGCGGGAACATTCAGTACTTC. Its protein product is CASSQVLAGGGNIQYF.

This chain uses TRBV2 with TRBJ2-7, with D maybe TRBD2 (5 bases). CDR1 is SNHLY, CDR2 FYNNEI, per germline. Trimming removed 4 bases at V and 6 bases at J, with 16 bases between. The length of the CDR3 is 14 residues. The CDR3 DNA reads as TGTGCCAGCAGTGGGGGAGTAGCGAGTTCCGAGCAGTACTTC. It translates to CASSGGVASSEQYF. Looking up the rest from reference TRBV2 and TRBJ2-7 gives the full variable domain: EPEVTQTPSHQVTQMGQEVILRCVPISNHLYFYWYRQILGQKVEFLVSFYNNEISEKSEIFDDQFSVERPDGSNFTLKIRSTKLEDSAMYFCASSGGVASSEQYFGPGTRLTVT.

CDR3 DNA: TGTGCCAGCAGTGATAGGGGCGAATCTAACTATGGCTACACCTTC. It translates to CASSDRGESNYGYTF. The chain carries TRBV6-1 and TRBJ1-2, with D perhaps TRBD1 (5 bases). The germline V gene has CDR1 MNHNS and CDR2 SASEGT. The CDR3 consists of 15 residues. V lost 3 bases and J lost 0, with 11 bases in between.

In nucleotides, the CDR3 is TGTGCCTGGACAGGGGGGAATGAGCAGTTCTTC. Its translation: CAWTGGNEQFF. The V gene is TRBV30, the J gene TRBJ2-1, with a possible D match to TRBD1 (7 bases). The CDR3 has 11 residues. Germline assignment: CDR1 GTSNPN and CDR2 SVGIG (reference sequence). Trimming left V 4 bases short and J 7 bases short, with 8 bases between.

This clone was picked up a small number of times. The chain uses TRBV7-9 and TRBJ1-6; the D is unclear. CDR3 length equals 13 residues. The germline V gene has CDR1 SEHNR and CDR2 FQNEAQ (reference sequence). The V gene lost 5 bases and the J gene lost 9 bases, with 11 bases spanning the gap. The CDR3 spells CASSAYESSPLHF. CDR3 DNA sequence: TGTGCCAGCAGCGCCTACGAGAGTTCACCCCTCCACTTT. Supplemented by reference TRBV7-9 and TRBJ1-6, the full variable domain reads DTGVSQNPRHKITKRGQNVTFRCDPISEHNRLYWYRQTLGQGPEFLTYFQNEAQLEKSRLLSDRFSAERPKGSFSTLEIQRTEQGDSAMYLCASSAYESSPLHFGNGTRLTVT.

The CDR3 bases are TGTGCCAGCCGTAATAGCGGGTACCAAGAGACCCAGTACTTC. Residues: CASRNSGYQETQYF. The genes are TRBV2 and TRBJ2-5; 7 bases are a match to TRBD2. V shed 8 bases, J shed 0 bases, and the junction held 6 bases outside the gene matches. Germline lookup yields CDR1 SNHLY and CDR2 FYNNEI. The CDR3 loop spans 14 amino acids.

In this sample, this clone turned up a few times. The chain combines TRBV5-6 with TRBJ2-7; a weak D match, TRBD2 (5 bases). Trimming took off 1 base at V and 3 bases at J, with 17 bases between the two ends. The CDR3 extends over 16 amino acids. The germline gives CDR1 SGHDT, CDR2 YYEEEE. CDR3 loop: CASSLTGTEAGYEQYF. DNA for the CDR3: TGTGCCAGCAGCTTGACGGGAACCGAGGCCGGCTACGAGCAGTACTTC.

The chain couples TRBV2 to TRBJ2-7; 15 nucleotides line up with TRBD2. Germline assignment: CDR1 SNHLY and CDR2 FYNNEI. V trimming: 5 bases; J trimming: 10 bases; junction bases outside the gene matches: 21. The CDR3 consists of 19 residues. CDR3 in DNA: TGTGCCAGCAGTCCTACCCTTCGTCCCACAGGGACTAGCGGGGGGTTACAGTACTTC. This sequence encodes CASSPTLRPTGTSGGLQYF.

The chain carries TRBV5-1 and TRBJ1-6; TRBD1 aligns across 7 bases. The ends lost 1 base at V and 0 bases at J; junction bases unmatched: 1. CDR3 length: 16 residues. Germline CDR1 SGHRS, CDR2 YFSETQ. This CDR3 reads CASSLTGDSYNSPLHF. CDR3 nucleotide sequence: TGCGCCAGCAGCTTGACAGGGGACTCCTATAATTCACCCCTCCACTTT.

The gene calls are TRBV11-3 and TRBJ2-1; 7 positions agree with TRBD2. Trimming at V came to 6 bases and at J to 5 bases, leaving 7 bases not matched to a gene. Germline values: CDR1 SGHNT, CDR2 YENEEA. The CDR3 is 14 residues long. The CDR3 sequence is CASSREGADNEQFF. As DNA, the CDR3 is TGTGCCAGCAGTAGGGAGGGAGCGGACAATGAGCAGTTCTTC.

The rearrangement joins TRBV5-5 to TRBJ2-3; TRBD2 matches 11 bases. The CDR3 runs 16 residues. CDR1 and CDR2 from the germline V gene are SGHKS and YYEKEE (reference sequence). Trimming cost V 0 bases and J 6 bases; bases outside gene matches: 6. CDR3: CASSLVLAGVADTQYF. CDR3 in DNA: TGTGCCAGCAGCTTGGTACTAGCGGGAGTAGCGGATACGCAGTATTTT.

This clone was counted between two and nine times. The V gene is TRBV7-2, the J gene TRBJ1-5; 8 bases are shared with TRBD1. This CDR3 is built from 16 residues. V was pared by 3 bases and J by 2 bases, with 6 bases of the junction left unmatched. Germline CDR1 SGHTA, CDR2 FQGNSA. The CDR3 DNA is TGTGCCAGCAGCTTGCTTGGACAGGGAGGCAATCAGCCCCAGCATTTT. It encodes CASSLLGQGGNQPQHF.